Each of the 3 T cell receptor beta chains below was sequenced from the same sample in a study of blood T cell repertoires in COVID-19. Produced via immunoSEQ multiplex PCR; TCRdb's table is partial and in-frame only. This sample has around 100,000 clones, with more than 90% found just once. Material: peripheral blood. These TCRs come from a woman aged 50 to 60 with COVID-19, enrolled during active disease.

V and J are TRBV27 and TRBJ2-7; TRBD1 matches 12 bases. CDR1 and CDR2 from the germline V gene are MNHEY and SMNVEV (reference sequence). Trimming took 4 bases from V and 4 from J; bases not matched to a gene: 5. This CDR3 is built from 15 residues. In DNA form, the CDR3 reads TGTGCCAGCAGTTCCTCGGGACAGGGGGCTTACGAGCAGTACGTC. As protein: CASSSSGQGAYEQYV.

The rearrangement uses TRBV5-1 and TRBJ1-1, with D possibly matching TRBD1 (6 bases). Germline CDR1 is SGHRS and CDR2 is YFSETQ. Trimming cost V 0 bases and J 0 bases, with 15 bases left between them. CDR3 length equals 17 residues. CDR3 sequence reads: CASSLAGQANMNTEAFF. The CDR3, as DNA: TGCGCCAGCAGCTTGGCGGGACAAGCAAATATGAACACTGAAGCTTTCTTT.

This clone was counted a single time. The rearrangement links TRBV19 to TRBJ1-1; TRBD1 matches 7 bases. The CDR3 totals 15 residues. The V and J ends lost 8 bases and 1 base, in that order; junction bases with no gene match: 10. CDR1 and CDR2 from the germline V gene are LNHDA and SQIVND (reference sequence). CDR3 region: CASQGQEPENTEAFF. DNA of the CDR3: TGTGCCAGTCAAGGACAGGAACCGGAGAACACTGAAGCTTTCTTT. Full variable domain (missing parts from reference TRBV19 and TRBJ1-1): DGGITQSPKYLFRKEGQNVTLSCEQNLNHDAMYWYRQDPGQGLRLIYYSQIVNDFQKGDIAEGYSVSREKKESFPLTVTSAQKNPTAFYLCASQGQEPENTEAFFGQGTRLTVV.